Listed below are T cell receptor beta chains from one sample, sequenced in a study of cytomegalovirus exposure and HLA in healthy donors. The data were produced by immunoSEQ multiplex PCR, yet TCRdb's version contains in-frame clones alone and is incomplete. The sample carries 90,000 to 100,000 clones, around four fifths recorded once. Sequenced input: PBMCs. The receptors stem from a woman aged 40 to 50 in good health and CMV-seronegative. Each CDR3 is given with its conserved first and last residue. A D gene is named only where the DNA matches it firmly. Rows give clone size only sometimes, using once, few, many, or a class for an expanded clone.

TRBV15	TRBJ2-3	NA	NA	CATSRAGSSTDTQYF	TGTGCCACCAGCAGAGCAGGGTCTTCCACAGATACGCAGTATTTT
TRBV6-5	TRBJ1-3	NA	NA	CASSSLQGSSGNTIYF	TGTGCCAGCAGTTCCTTACAGGGTAGCTCTGGAAACACCATATATTTT
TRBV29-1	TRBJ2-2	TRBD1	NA	CSVQQGHTGELFF	TGCAGCGTTCAACAGGGGCACACCGGGGAGCTGTTTTTT
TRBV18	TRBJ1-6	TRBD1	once	CASSPQGAQYNSPLHF	TGTGCCAGCTCACCGCAGGGGGCCCAGTATAATTCACCCCTCCACTTT
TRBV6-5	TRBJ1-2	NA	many	CASSYSQGRYYGYTF	TGTGCCAGCAGTTACTCGCAGGGCCGATACTATGGCTACACCTTC
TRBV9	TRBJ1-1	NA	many	CASSVSRATEAFF	TGTGCCAGCAGCGTAAGCAGGGCTACTGAAGCTTTCTTT
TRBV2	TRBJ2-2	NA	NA	CASSLTASTGELFF	TGTGCCAGCAGTTTGACAGCGAGCACCGGGGAGCTGTTTTTT
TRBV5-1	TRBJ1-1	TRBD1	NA	CASTHTGQGGTEAFF	TGCGCCAGCACCCACACTGGACAGGGAGGAACTGAAGCTTTCTTT
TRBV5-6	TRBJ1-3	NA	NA	CASSLVMAGLENTIYF	TGTGCCAGCAGCTTGGTTATGGCAGGGTTGGAGAACACCATATATTTT
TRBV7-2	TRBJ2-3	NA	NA	CASRVSPDTQYF	TGTGCCAGCAGGGTTAGTCCCGATACGCAGTATTTT
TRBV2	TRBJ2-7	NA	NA	CASSEEGQGNQYF	TGTGCCAGCAGTGAAGAAGGGCAGGGAAATCAGTACTTC
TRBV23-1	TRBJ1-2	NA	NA	CASSQADNLHYGYTF	TGCGCCAGCAGTCAAGCGGATAATCTACACTATGGCTACACCTTC
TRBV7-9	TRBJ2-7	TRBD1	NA	CASSLAPGQVGEQYF	TGTGCCAGCAGCTTAGCGCCGGGACAGGTGGGTGAGCAGTACTTC
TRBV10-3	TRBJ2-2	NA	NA	CAISQGYTNTGELFF	TGTGCCATCAGTCAGGGGTATACGAACACCGGGGAGCTGTTTTTT
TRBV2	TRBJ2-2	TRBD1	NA	CASRTDRGWTGELFF	TGTGCCAGTCGGACAGACAGGGGATGGACCGGGGAGCTGTTTTTT
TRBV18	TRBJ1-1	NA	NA	CASSHTEANTEAFF	TGTGCCAGCTCCCATACAGAAGCCAACACTGAAGCTTTCTTT